This T cell receptor (beta chain) emerged from a study of blood T cells in healthy people across ages. Trimming took off 0 bases at V and 0 bases at J, with 10 bases between the two ends. The CDR3 runs 16 residues. Germline CDR1 is LGHNA and CDR2 is YSLEER. Next came a second PCR, run for about 6 to 11 cycles, which used a sample-barcoded 5' primer along with a J-beta primer mix. Using its own MiXCR run on the 5' RACE reads, TCRdb lists one record per CDR3 protein. This sample has hundreds of thousands of distinct CDR3 sequences, with approximately 35% found just once. A minimum of 6 micrograms of total RNA was extracted per sample.

V is TRBV4-3 and J is TRBJ2-3, with D perhaps matching TRBD2 (5 bases). Sequenced sample: blood. The receptor comes from a man younger than 35 in good health. The CDR3 region has the DNA TGCGCCAGCAGCCAAGATCAACGGGATAGCACAGATACGCAGTATTTT. Its protein is CASSQDQRDSTDTQYF.